The 16 T cell receptor beta chains below come from one sample, sequenced in a study of control samples from healthy donors and cancer patients. Repertoires were generated with immunoSEQ multiplex PCR, while TCRdb's copy carries only in-frame clones and drops some. The sample gives 71,000 or so clones, around 92% of which show up once; around 19% is in the top ten. The source material was PBMCs. These receptors came from a man aged 55 to 70 with lung cancer.

The V call is TRBV6-6, the J call TRBJ2-7; 7 bases agree with TRBD2. The CDR3 runs to 13 residues. The V segment lost 7 bases and the J segment 6 bases; nucleotides outside the gene matches: 9. Germline CDR1 is MNHNY and CDR2 is SVGAGI (reference sequence). The CDR3 region is CASIKSGGSEQYF. Here the CDR3 DNA reads TGTGCCAGCATTAAATCGGGGGGAAGCGAGCAGTACTTC.

The CDR3 region is CASSFRGKPGNEQFF. Written as DNA, the CDR3 is TGTGCCAGCAGCTTCCGGGGCAAACCAGGCAATGAGCAGTTCTTC. The rearrangement uses TRBV5-8 and TRBJ2-1; possibly TRBD1 or TRBD2 for D (5 bases each). Germline V gene lookup returns CDR1 SGHTS and CDR2 YDEGEE. Trimming pared 2 bases from V and 6 bases from J, leaving 15 bases between. CDR3 length equals 15 residues.

The V and J genes are TRBV10-3 and TRBJ2-7, with D possibly matching TRBD2 (5 bases). Germline loops: CDR1 ENHRY, CDR2 SYGVKD. Trimming stripped 3 bases from V and 0 bases from J, with 12 bases between. The CDR3 has 15 residues. CDR3 DNA sequence: TGTGCCATCAGTGATTCGGGCACTAGCTCCTACGAGCAGTACTTC. Translation: CAISDSGTSSYEQYF.

The V gene is TRBV3-1 (or the pseudogene TRBV3-2), the J gene TRBJ1-1; no definite D call. Germline CDR1 reads LGHDT; CDR2 reads YNNKEL (reference sequence). There are 14 residues in the CDR3. Trimming shortened V by 1 base and J by 0 bases, and 6 bases separated the two germline ends. The CDR3 is CASSQGSMNTEAFF. DNA of the CDR3: TGTGCCAGCAGCCAAGGCAGCATGAACACTGAAGCTTTCTTT.

J is TRBJ1-1 and V is TRBV7-9; D gene ambiguous. The V end was cut by 3 bases, the J end by 4 bases, with 12 bases between. This CDR3 has 14 amino acids. From germline, CDR1 is SEHNR and CDR2 FQNEAQ (reference sequence). CDR3 in amino acids: CASSLEGGGTEAFF. In nucleotides, the CDR3 is TGTGCCAGCAGCTTGGAGGGAGGCGGCACTGAAGCTTTCTTT.

This chain connects TRBV6-1 to TRBJ1-4, with D possibly matching TRBD1 (6 bases). CDR1 and CDR2 (germline): MNHNS, SASEGT. The CDR3 loop spans 16 amino acids. V lost 0 bases, J lost 8 bases, and 16 bases lay in between. CDR3: CASSEARFRGLEKLFF. CDR3 nucleotides: TGTGCCAGCAGTGAAGCGCGATTCAGGGGCTTGGAAAAACTGTTTTTT.

This clone showed up just once. The chain is built from TRBV19 and TRBJ1-3, with D unresolved. The germline V gene has CDR1 LNHDA and CDR2 SQIVND (reference sequence). This CDR3 has 14 residues. V was shortened by 2 bases and J by 1 base, with 6 bases between the two germline ends. CDR3 amino acids: CASSITISGNTIYF. CDR3 sequence (DNA): TGTGCCAGTAGTATAACCATATCTGGAAACACCATATATTTT. The whole variable domain, remainder taken from reference TRBV19 and TRBJ1-3, is DGGITQSPKYLFRKEGQNVTLSCEQNLNHDAMYWYRQDPGQGLRLIYYSQIVNDFQKGDIAEGYSVSREKKESFPLTVTSAQKNPTAFYLCASSITISGNTIYFGEGSWLTVV.

V gene TRBV6-5 combines with J gene TRBJ1-5, with TRBD1 as a possible D gene (5 bases). The CDR3 extends over 14 amino acids. Germline CDR1 MNHEY, CDR2 SVGAGI. Between the trimmed V and J ends, which lost 10 bases and 0 bases, there was a span of 13 bases. DNA of the CDR3: TGTGCCACCTTACAGGCTTTTAGCAATCAGCCCCAGCATTTT. Amino acids: CATLQAFSNQPQHF.

The V gene is TRBV20-1, the J gene TRBJ2-7; TRBD2 agrees at 10 bases. After removal of 3 bases from V and 4 bases from J, the junction contained 9 bases not matched to a gene. The CDR3 totals 15 residues. Germline V gives CDR1 DFQATT, CDR2 SNEGSKA (reference sequence). Here the CDR3 reads CSASGGTSVGYEQYF. The CDR3 nucleotides are TGCAGTGCTAGTGGGGGGACTAGCGTTGGTTACGAGCAGTACTTC.

The chain joins TRBV7-9 to TRBJ1-1; 10 nucleotides agree with TRBD1. V gave up 5 bases and J gave up 5 bases; unmatched junction bases: 2. Germline CDR1 SEHNR, CDR2 FQNEAQ (reference sequence). The CDR3 consists of 13 residues. The CDR3 nucleotides read TGTGCCAGCAGCAAGGACAGGGGGACTGAAGCTTTCTTT. It codes for CASSKDRGTEAFF.

J is TRBJ1-2 and V is TRBV5-1; the match to TRBD1 covers 9 bases. Germline CDR1 SGHRS, CDR2 YFSETQ. Trimming took 3 bases from V and 4 from J; bases not matched to a gene: 10. This CDR3 region has 16 residues. The CDR3 reads CASSSNPGQGAYGYTF. CDR3 sequence (DNA): TGCGCCAGCAGCTCAAACCCGGGACAGGGAGCCTATGGCTACACCTTC.

This rearrangement joins TRBV11-2 to TRBJ1-2; 8 nucleotides match TRBD1. There are 15 residues in the CDR3. The V gene's germline CDR1 is SGHAT and CDR2 FQNNGV. V gave up 1 base and J gave up 4 bases; unmatched junction bases: 5. The CDR3 here is CASSLVSGGSYGYTF. DNA for the CDR3: TGTGCCAGCAGCTTAGTTTCAGGGGGCAGCTATGGCTACACCTTC. The complete variable domain, with remaining parts taken from reference TRBV11-2 and TRBJ1-2, reads EAGVAQSPRYKIIEKRQSVAFWCNPISGHATLYWYQQILGQGPKLLIQFQNNGVVDDSQLPKDRFSAERLKGVDSTLKIQPAKLEDSAVYLCASSLVSGGSYGYTFGSGTRLTVV.

In this sample, this clone turned up once. The chain is built from TRBV19 and TRBJ1-2; no clear D gene. Germline CDR1 reads LNHDA; CDR2 reads SQIVND (reference sequence). This CDR3 spans 16 amino acids. V was pared by 9 bases and J by 1 base, with 21 bases between. The CDR3 here is CASRRDWAEVNYGYTF. The DNA of the CDR3 is TGTGCCAGCCGAAGAGATTGGGCGGAAGTTAACTATGGCTACACCTTC.

This chain connects TRBV7-9 to TRBJ1-1; no reliable D call. The germline V and J ends were trimmed by 5 bases and 3 bases, with 13 bases remaining between them. Germline lookup yields CDR1 SEHNR and CDR2 FQNEAQ (reference sequence). The CDR3 is 14 amino acids. Written as DNA, the CDR3 is TGTGCCAGCAGCCCGGTCCCACCCGACACTGAAGCTTTCTTT. As protein: CASSPVPPDTEAFF.

The chain employs TRBV12-3 or TRBV12-4 and TRBJ2-7; no clear D. V lost 6 bases to trimming and J lost 5 bases, with 8 bases between them. The CDR3 extends over 11 amino acids. CDR3 coding DNA: TGTGCCAGCAGCCACGGCAACGAGCAGTACGTC. It specifies CASSHGNEQYV.

This clone was seen once. The chain couples TRBV6-5 to TRBJ1-2; no clear D gene. The CDR3 has 13 residues. Per the germline V gene, CDR1 is MNHEY and CDR2 is SVGAGI. V lost 6 bases and J 1 base, leaving 9 bases between the germline ends. The CDR3 here is CASRSTVNYGYTF. The CDR3 DNA reads as TGTGCCAGCAGAAGCACGGTTAACTATGGCTACACCTTC.